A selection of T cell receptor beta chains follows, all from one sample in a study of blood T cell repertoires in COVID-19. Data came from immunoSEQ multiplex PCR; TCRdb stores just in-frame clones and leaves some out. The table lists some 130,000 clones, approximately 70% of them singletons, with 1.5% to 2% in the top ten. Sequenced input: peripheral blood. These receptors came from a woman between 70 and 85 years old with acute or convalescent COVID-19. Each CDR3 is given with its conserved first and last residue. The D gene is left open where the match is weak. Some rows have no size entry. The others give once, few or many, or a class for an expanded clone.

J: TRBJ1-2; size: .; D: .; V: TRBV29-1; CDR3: CSYAGTDPANYGYTF; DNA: TGCAGCTACGCGGGGACCGACCCAGCTAACTATGGCTACACCTTC
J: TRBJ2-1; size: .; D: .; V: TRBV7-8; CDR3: CASSFHRDPYNEQFF; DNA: TGTGCCAGCAGCTTCCACAGGGACCCCTACAATGAGCAGTTCTTC
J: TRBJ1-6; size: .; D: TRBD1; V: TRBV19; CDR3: CASSPSDRESSPLHF; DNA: TGTGCCAGTAGTCCGAGCGACAGGGAAAGTTCACCCCTCCACTTT
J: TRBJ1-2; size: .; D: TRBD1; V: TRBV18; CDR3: CASSRDGTGYGYTF; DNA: TGTGCCAGCTCTCGTGATGGGACAGGATATGGCTACACCTTC
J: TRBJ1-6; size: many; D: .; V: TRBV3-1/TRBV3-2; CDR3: CASSRPVALSPLHF; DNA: TGTGCCAGCAGCCGCCCTGTAGCGCTTTCACCCCTCCACTTT
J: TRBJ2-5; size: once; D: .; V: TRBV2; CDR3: CASSGEEQETQYF; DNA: TGTGCCAGCAGTGGTGAGGAACAAGAGACCCAGTACTTC
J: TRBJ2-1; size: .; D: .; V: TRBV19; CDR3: CASSIDRGDGGDEQFF; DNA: TGTGCCAGTAGTATAGACAGGGGCGACGGAGGTGATGAGCAGTTCTTC
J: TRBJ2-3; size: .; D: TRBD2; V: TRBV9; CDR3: CASSVLAGDIADTQYF; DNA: TGTGCCAGCAGCGTTTTAGCGGGAGACATCGCAGATACGCAGTATTTT
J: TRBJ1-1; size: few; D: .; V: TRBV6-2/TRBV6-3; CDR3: CASSDDRRAFF; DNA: TGTGCCAGCAGCGACGACAGGAGAGCTTTCTTT
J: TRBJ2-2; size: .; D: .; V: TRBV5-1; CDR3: CASSLSQTNTGELFF; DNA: TGCGCCAGCAGCTTGAGTCAGACTAACACCGGGGAGCTGTTTTTT
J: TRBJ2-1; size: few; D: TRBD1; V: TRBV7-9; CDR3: CASSLTTGGYNEQFF; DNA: TGTGCCAGCAGCTTAACGACAGGGGGCTACAATGAGCAGTTCTTC
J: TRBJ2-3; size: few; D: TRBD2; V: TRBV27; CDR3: CASSLGLAADTQYF; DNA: TGTGCCAGCAGTCTCGGACTAGCGGCAGATACGCAGTATTTT
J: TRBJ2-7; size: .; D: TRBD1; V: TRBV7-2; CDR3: CASSPRRQGDSYEQYF; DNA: TGTGCCAGCAGCCCCAGGAGACAGGGCGACTCCTACGAGCAGTACTTC
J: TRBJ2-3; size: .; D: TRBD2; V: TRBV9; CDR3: CASSVAAGRGTDTQYF; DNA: TGTGCCAGCAGCGTAGCTGCGGGGAGGGGCACAGATACGCAGTATTTT
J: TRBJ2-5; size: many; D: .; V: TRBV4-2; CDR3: CASSQGRLTGETETQYF; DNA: TGTGCCAGCAGCCAAGGGCGTCTGACAGGAGAAACAGAGACCCAGTACTTC
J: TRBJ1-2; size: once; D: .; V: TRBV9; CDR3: CASSGRGSARGYTF; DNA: TGTGCCAGCAGCGGCAGGGGCTCGGCGCGGGGCTACACCTTC
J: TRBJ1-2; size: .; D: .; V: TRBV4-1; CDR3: CASSQDLGRIYGYTF; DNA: TGCGCCAGCAGCCAAGATCTGGGCAGGATCTATGGCTACACCTTC
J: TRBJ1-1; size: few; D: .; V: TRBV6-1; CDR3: CASSDNSGVWAEAFF; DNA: TGTGCCAGCAGTGACAATTCAGGGGTTTGGGCTGAAGCTTTCTTT
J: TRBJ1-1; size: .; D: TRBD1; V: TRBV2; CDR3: CASRETGQVRNTEAFF; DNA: TGTGCCAGCAGGGAGACGGGACAGGTACGGAACACTGAAGCTTTCTTT
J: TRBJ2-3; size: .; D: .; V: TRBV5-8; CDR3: CASSSDAKTTQYF; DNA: TGTGCCAGCAGCTCCGATGCGAAAACTACGCAGTATTTT
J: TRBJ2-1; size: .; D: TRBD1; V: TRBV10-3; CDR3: CAISEGQGYNEQFF; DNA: TGTGCCATCAGTGAGGGACAGGGTTACAATGAGCAGTTCTTC
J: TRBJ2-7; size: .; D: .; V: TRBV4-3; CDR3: CASSQDLGNYEQYF; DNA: TGCGCCAGCAGCCAGGACTTGGGGAACTACGAGCAGTACTTC
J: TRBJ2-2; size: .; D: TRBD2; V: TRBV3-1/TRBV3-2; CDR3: CASSPRTSGAGELFF; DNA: TGTGCCAGCAGCCCTCGGACTAGCGGGGCCGGGGAGCTGTTTTTT
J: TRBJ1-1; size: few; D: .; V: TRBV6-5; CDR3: CASSYGGHSEAFF; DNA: TGTGCCAGCAGTTACGGGGGACACTCTGAAGCTTTCTTT
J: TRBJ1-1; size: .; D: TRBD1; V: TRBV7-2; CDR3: CASSLQGGRTEAFF; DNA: TGTGCCAGCAGCTTACAGGGGGGAAGGACTGAAGCTTTCTTT
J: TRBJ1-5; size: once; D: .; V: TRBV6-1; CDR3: CASSDGLYSNQPQHF; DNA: TGTGCCAGCAGTGATGGGCTTTATAGCAATCAGCCCCAGCATTTT
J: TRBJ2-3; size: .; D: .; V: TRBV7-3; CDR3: CASSLNSWDTQYF; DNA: TGTGCCAGCAGCTTAAACTCTTGGGATACGCAGTATTTT